The sequence of this T cell receptor beta chain was determined in a study of blood T cells in healthy people across ages. Alongside a J-beta primer mix, a sample-barcoded 5' primer served in a second PCR lasting roughly 7 to 11 cycles. One entry per CDR3 protein, called by TCRdb with MiXCR from the 5' RACE reads. The table has around 1,900,000 distinct CDR3 sequences, roughly two fifths seen once. CDR3 length: 17 residues. Germline CDR1 reads SEHNR; CDR2 reads FQNEAQ (reference sequence). V shed 4 bases, J shed 1 base, and the junction held 10 bases outside the gene matches. The source material was blood. This rearrangement joins TRBV7-9 to TRBJ2-7; 10 bases map to TRBD1. The origin of this receptor is a human donor in good health. Written as DNA, the CDR3 is TGTGCCAGCAGCTACAACCGGGACAGGGGTTTATCCTACGAGCAGTACTTC. This sequence encodes CASSYNRDRGLSYEQYF.